This T cell receptor beta chain was identified during a study of blood T cells in healthy people across ages. General study points: Whereas aged donors had fewer naive CD4+ cells, long-lived donors had more of them and higher diversity.

This clonotype has more than one count but fewer than ten. Its specificity is not known. Through a sample-barcoded 5' primer and a J-beta primer mix, a second PCR was run for roughly 6 to 12 cycles. TCRdb re-called the 5' RACE reads through MiXCR, storing one row per CDR3 protein. The sample contains about 930,000 distinct CDR3 sequences, roughly 29% of which appear only once. The people who gave samples were healthy Caucasians from Russia, aged roughly 6 to 100. The CDR3 covers 12 residues. Germline V gene sequence: CDR1 KGHDR, CDR2 SFDVKD. V was trimmed by 0 bases and J by 8 bases, leaving 4 bases between them. These sequences were also reported in another study, on T cells of mothers and their children. Per that study: The entire RNA extract went into cDNA synthesis at approximately 1.5 ug per 15 ul. Related pairs of mothers and children showed slightly higher, non-significant overlap versus unrelated pairs.

The TCR comes from a woman between 40 and 50 years old in good health. Input material: blood. The gene calls are TRBV24-1 and TRBJ2-1, with D unclear. The CDR3 nucleotides are TGTGCCACCAGTGATTTGCGGGATGAGCAGTTCTTC. Its translation: CATSDLRDEQFF.